This passage covers 3 T cell receptor beta chains from one sample sequenced in a study of beta chain features in type 1 diabetes. Investigators reverse transcribed all isolated RNA, so they sequenced expressed TCRB transcripts. Assay used: immunoSEQ multiplex PCR; TCRdb lists only in-frame clones, some missing. This table has some 230,000 clones, more than 9% appearing once. Sequencing was performed on naive CD4+ T cells from blood. Source of these receptors: a woman between 18 and 29 years old in good health.

The CDR3 DNA is TGCGCCAGCAGAGAGGGGGATATCGGTAGTGAGCAGTACTTC. This codes for CASREGDIGSEQYF. The rearrangement links TRBV5-1 to TRBJ2-7; TRBD1 might be the D (6 bases). Germline CDR1 reads SGHRS; CDR2 reads YFSETQ. CDR3 length: 14 amino acids. The ends were cut back, 5 bases at V and 7 bases at J, with 19 bases in the middle.

Comments on this clone: The junction does not match germline at one end; this may be a read error. Written as DNA, the CDR3 is TGTGCCAGCAGCTTGGACAGGCCTACCTACGATGAGCAGTTCTTC. It is translated as CASSLDRPTYDEQFF. The chain couples TRBV7-8 to TRBJ2-1; 7 bases are shared with TRBD1. The CDR3 loop spans 15 amino acids. Germline loops: CDR1 SGHVS, CDR2 FQNEAQ. Looking up the rest from reference TRBV7-8 and TRBJ2-1 gives the full variable domain: GAGVSQSPRYKVAKRGQDVALRCDPISGHVSLFWYQQALGQGPEFLTYFQNEAQLDKSGLPSDRFFAERPEGSVSTLKIQRTQQEDSAVYLCASSLDRPTYDEQFFGPGTRLTVL.

This clone was seen a handful of times. The chain has TRBV14 and TRBJ2-5, with TRBD2 identical over 7 bases. From germline, CDR1 is SGHDN and CDR2 FVKESK. V was pared by 4 bases and J by 4 bases, with 6 bases of the junction left unmatched. This CDR3 comprises 14 residues. CDR3 amino acids: CASSLLGGGETQYF. The DNA for the CDR3 is TGTGCCAGCAGCCTCCTGGGCGGGGGAGAGACCCAGTACTTC.